This T cell receptor (beta chain) comes out of a study of beta chain features in type 1 diabetes (dated by TCRdb to the late 2010s). For the wider study: Mean age, gender distribution, total cell number and subset yield did not differ between patients and healthy donors. Whereas all 28 donors provided naive and central memory subsets, regulatory and stem cell-like memory subsets were isolated from just 8 patients and roughly eight healthy donors. The study compared the TCRB repertoires of sorted circulating CD4+ T cell subsets in recently diagnosed type 1 diabetes patients with those in matched healthy donors. A total of approximately 99,000,000 sorted cells were examined across all samples, and RNA yield correlated strongly with the number of cells per subset. General findings and caveats noted by the study authors: PCR might favor shorter templates, but patient and control samples were amplified and corrected together, so any skew would affect both groups equally. Naive, central memory and regulatory TCRB repertoires appeared to be more alike among patients than among healthy donors. Only small numbers of individuals were included in the HLA sub-analyses, which left unresolved whether HLA type had any influence on TCRB rearrangement. A moderate but significant shortening of TCRB CDR3 length was observed in type 1 diabetes patients in all four CD4+ subsets. At VDJ recombination sites, type 1 diabetes patients had fewer insertions and more deleted nucleotides, which implies abnormalities in thymic rearrangement. Because cDNA rather than genomic DNA was sequenced, highly expressing activated cells could have been over-represented, although no difference in activation and CD3 levels was found between groups.

This clone has ten or more counts. The clone's antigen remains unknown. No quality values exist for individual bases; no much larger clone is one base distant. Other DNA sequences of this sample code for an identical CDR3. All of the isolated RNA was reverse transcribed with the High Capacity cDNA Reverse Transcription Kit, so expressed TCRB transcripts were sequenced. Deep immunoSEQ sequencing was applied to naive, central memory and regulatory T cell samples, giving an average of around 3.4 million total reads per sample. After sorted cells were lysed in RLT buffer, RNA was extracted with DNase-treated RNeasy Micro or Mini kits, with the choice depending on cell number. To prevent cross-contamination, each cell subset was processed individually, whereas patient and healthy donor samples were processed jointly. TCRB sequences were amplified from cDNA with the immunoSEQ multiplex PCR, producing 87-bp fragments spanning the CDR3 region. Amplicons were sequenced on the Illumina HiSeq platform. The authors' pipeline ran thus. Synthetic template baselines were used to correct PCR bias computationally, reads within Hamming distance 2 were collapsed together, and singletons that could not be merged were discarded. By aligning reads against IMGT, V, D and J genes, CDR3 length, and insertions or deletions at six rearrangement sites were assigned. Clonotype counts were normalized to sorted cell number within each subset before computing true diversity and Gini coefficients with the tcR R package. The overlap coefficient, calculated on TCRB nucleotide sequences, was used to measure repertoire sharing. Sourced from immuneACCESS, this table was stored by TCRdb with only in-frame sequences that have V and J called. A share of the clones is absent; for the studies checked, an unresolved V gene accounts for under half, and the remainder has no known explanation. V, J and clone size are taken as reported in that table, and D and trimming were inferred from the DNA itself. Across this sample there are about 220,000 clones, with roughly a tenth seen only once. In total, the top ten clones hold 1% to 1.5% of the sample.

V gives up 3 bases and J gives up 1 base, and the segment between their germline ends measures 3 bases. The CDR3 sequence holds 12 residues, the cysteine and phenylalanine included. Left in the record is the CDR3 DNA by itself, 36 bases read in frame from the first base. Taken from the germline V gene, the CDR1 and CDR2 loops are KGHSH and LQKENI. From each donor, a single peripheral blood sample of around 120 mL on average was drawn into heparinised tubes. Naive, central memory, regulatory and stem cell-like memory CD4+ T cells were sorted on a BD FACSAria II using a panel including CD45RO, CCR7, CD25, CD127, CD95 and CD27. A purity above 95% was achieved for all sorted populations. PBMCs were isolated right away by Lymphoprep density gradient centrifugation and were stained directly, without culture. To minimize batch effects, samples were stained and sorted in pairs, one healthy donor with one patient per experiment.

The receptor's source is a man younger than 35 in good health. The chain is assembled from TRBV18 and TRBJ2-5; there is no confident call for the D gene. Source material: central memory CD4+ T cells from blood. The CDR3 region reads CASSPGQETQYF. The bases are TGTGCCAGCTCACCGGGCCAAGAGACCCAGTACTTC.